Listed below are T cell receptor beta chains from one sample, sequenced in a study of OX40 agonist ivuxolimab in advanced cancers. The data were produced by immunoSEQ multiplex PCR, yet TCRdb's version contains in-frame clones alone and is incomplete. The sample records some 150,000 clones, around nine tenths being singletons. Material: CD4+ or CD8+ T cells sorted from blood, obtained in a trial of the OX40 agonist ivuxolimab. These receptors were collected from an adult with an advanced solid tumor such as melanoma, head and neck, liver or kidney cancer. Each CDR3 is given with its conserved first and last residue. D genes are given only for firm matches. Clone size is stated in some rows and not others, as once, few, many or a class when expanded.

V gene	J gene	clone size	D gene	CDR3 DNA	CDR3 protein
TRBV6-1	TRBJ2-3	few	NA	TGTGCCAGCAGTGACAGCTACACAGATACGCAGTATTTT	CASSDSYTDTQYF
TRBV5-4	TRBJ2-7	NA	TRBD1	TGTGCCAGCAGCCCCGGGACAGGGGTCTACGAGCAGTACTTC	CASSPGTGVYEQYF
TRBV4-2	TRBJ2-3	NA	TRBD2	TGTGCCAGCAGCCAAGAGCAGGCAGCGGGAGCAGGAGATACGCAGTATTTT	CASSQEQAAGAGDTQYF
TRBV28	TRBJ1-1	NA	NA	TGTGCCAGCAGTTTATTGGGGGCAGCCACTGAAGCTTTCTTT	CASSLLGAATEAFF
TRBV13	TRBJ2-2	NA	NA	TGTGCCAGCAGGGGGGGCCCAGGGAACACCGGGGAGCTGTTTTTT	CASRGGPGNTGELFF
TRBV27	TRBJ2-3	NA	TRBD1	TGTGCCAGCAGGCTAAACAGGGGTCACACAGATACGCAGTATTTT	CASRLNRGHTDTQYF
TRBV5-4	TRBJ2-7	NA	TRBD2	TGTGCCAGCAGCTTGGCGGGGGCTAGCGGGGACTACGAGCAGTACTTC	CASSLAGASGDYEQYF
TRBV19	TRBJ1-1	once	NA	TGTGCCAGTACCCCACGGACAGCGCGGGGGTACACTGAAGCTTTCTTT	CASTPRTARGYTEAFF
TRBV6-6	TRBJ1-5	NA	NA	TGTGCCAGCAGCCTTTCGATGCCCCAGCATTTT	CASSLSMPQHF
TRBV6-5	TRBJ1-1	NA	NA	TGTGCCAGCAGTTACGCGGACGGGTACGGAAATGAAGCTTTCTTT	CASSYADGYGNEAFF
TRBV2	TRBJ2-3	NA	NA	TGTGCCAGCGGGGAGGTGAGCATTCCAGATACGCAGTATTTT	CASGEVSIPDTQYF
TRBV6-6	TRBJ1-3	NA	NA	TGTGCCAGCAGTTACGACGCAGACGCTTCTGGAAACACCATATATTTT	CASSYDADASGNTIYF
TRBV28	TRBJ2-7	NA	TRBD1	TGTGCCAGCAGTTCACCCGGACAGGGGAGCTCCTACGAGCAGTACTTC	CASSSPGQGSSYEQYF
TRBV28	TRBJ1-2	NA	NA	TGTGCCAGCATCAGTAACTATGGCTACACCTTC	CASISNYGYTF
TRBV7-2	TRBJ2-5	NA	TRBD1	TGTGCCAGCAGCTTAGTTAACAGGGGGTCGGAGACCCAGTACTTC	CASSLVNRGSETQYF
TRBV5-1	TRBJ1-1	NA	NA	TGCGCCAGCACCCCATGGGTCATGAACACTGAAGCTTTCTTT	CASTPWVMNTEAFF
TRBV6-5	TRBJ1-5	NA	NA	TGTGCCAGCAGTGCTCAGGGAGATCAGCCCCAGCATTTT	CASSAQGDQPQHF
TRBV11-2	TRBJ2-7	NA	NA	TGTGCCAGCAGCTCAGCCGGGACGGGGACCTACGAGCAGTACTTC	CASSSAGTGTYEQYF
TRBV4-3	TRBJ1-2	NA	NA	TGCGCCAGCAGCCAAACTAGCCGTCGCGGGAGCGGCTACACCTTC	CASSQTSRRGSGYTF
TRBV14	TRBJ1-1	few	NA	TGTGCCAGCAGTCGACAGCCGAACACTGAAGCTTTCTTT	CASSRQPNTEAFF
TRBV28	TRBJ2-1	once	NA	TGTGCCAGCAGTTTAGGAGGGTCGGTAGCGGATTACAATGAGCAGTTCTTC	CASSLGGSVADYNEQFF
TRBV19	TRBJ2-7	NA	NA	TGTGCCAGTAGTATGGCCGGGACAAAAAGGTACGAGCAGTACTTC	CASSMAGTKRYEQYF
TRBV5-1	TRBJ2-1	few	TRBD2	TGCGCCAGCAGTGGAAAGCGGGGCTACAATGAGCAGTTCTTC	CASSGKRGYNEQFF
TRBV28	TRBJ2-3	NA	TRBD2	TGTGCCAGCAGTTTAGAGCGGGGGGTCACAGATACGCAGTATTTT	CASSLERGVTDTQYF
TRBV6-1	TRBJ2-7	NA	NA	TGTGCCAGCGGCGGCCCTAGCGCATCCTACGAGCAGTACTTC	CASGGPSASYEQYF
TRBV28	TRBJ1-4	NA	NA	TGTGCCAGCACGGAGGGGAAGGAAAAACTGTTTTTT	CASTEGKEKLFF
TRBV10-3	TRBJ2-7	once	TRBD2	TGTGCCATCATGGCATCCAGCGGGAGGGGGGGCAGCTCCTACGAGCAGTACTTC	CAIMASSGRGGSSYEQYF
TRBV11-2	TRBJ1-2	NA	NA	TGTGCCAGCAGCTTAGTGGGACTGACCTATGGCTACACCTTC	CASSLVGLTYGYTF
TRBV19	TRBJ1-5	NA	NA	TGTGCCAGTAGTCAAGGACCGCAGCCCCAGCATTTT	CASSQGPQPQHF
TRBV27	TRBJ2-7	NA	TRBD2	TGTGCCAGCAGATTAGCGGGAGGGCCAAGGAACGAGCAGTACTTC	CASRLAGGPRNEQYF
TRBV25-1	TRBJ1-6	NA	NA	TGTGCCAGCAGTCCCGGGGGCGTGAGCTCCTATAATTCACCCCTCCACTTT	CASSPGGVSSYNSPLHF
TRBV27	TRBJ2-7	NA	NA	TGTGCCAGCAGTCCCTCGGAGGACTACGAGCAGTACTTC	CASSPSEDYEQYF
TRBV30	TRBJ2-3	NA	NA	TGTGCCTGGAGAACGGGTACTAGCACAGATACGCAGTATTTT	CAWRTGTSTDTQYF
TRBV28	TRBJ1-3	NA	NA	TGTGCCAGCAGTCCCCCTGGGGCGGCTGGAAACACCATATATTTT	CASSPPGAAGNTIYF
TRBV19	TRBJ1-5	NA	TRBD1	TGTGCCAGTAGTCCCCACAATCAGGGGGCGGCACAGCCCCAGCATTTT	CASSPHNQGAAQPQHF
TRBV10-3	TRBJ1-2	NA	TRBD1	TGTGCCATCAGTGGGACAGGGACCTACACCTTC	CAISGTGTYTF
TRBV4-3	TRBJ1-2	NA	NA	TGCGCCAGCAGCCAAGATTTTGGGCGTACTAACTATGGCTACACCTTC	CASSQDFGRTNYGYTF
TRBV7-3	TRBJ2-2	NA	TRBD2	TGTGCCAGCGGAACGTCGGGGGGAATGTCCGGGGAGCTGTTTTTT	CASGTSGGMSGELFF
TRBV6-5	TRBJ1-1	NA	NA	TGTGCCAGCAGTTACTCTCGGCGGGCGAACACTGAAGCTTTCTTT	CASSYSRRANTEAFF
TRBV6-5	TRBJ2-7	NA	TRBD1	TGTGCCAGCAGTTACGACGAACAGGGGGCTTACGAGCAGTACTTC	CASSYDEQGAYEQYF
TRBV29-1	TRBJ2-5	NA	NA	TGCAGCGCGGACAGCCAAGAGACCCAGTACTTC	CSADSQETQYF
TRBV7-2	TRBJ2-2	few	NA	TGTGCCAGCAGCCCAGGGGACACCGGGGAGCTGTTTTTT	CASSPGDTGELFF
TRBV6-5	TRBJ1-2	NA	NA	TGTGCCAGCAGCCGGGGAGGGGCGGGCTATGGCTACACCTTC	CASSRGGAGYGYTF
TRBV27	TRBJ1-2	few	NA	TGTGCCAGCAGTTTTTTGGATTCAAACTATGGCTACACCTTC	CASSFLDSNYGYTF
TRBV6-1	TRBJ1-5	NA	NA	TGTGCCAGCATGAGGGGCCAGACCAATCAGCCCCAGCATTTT	CASMRGQTNQPQHF
TRBV4-3	TRBJ2-7	once	NA	TGCGCCAGCAGCCAAGAACTGGCAGCCTCTCGGGGGGAGCAGTACTTC	CASSQELAASRGEQYF
TRBV28	TRBJ2-3	NA	NA	TGTGCCAGCAGTTTAAAGCCAGATACGCAGTATTTT	CASSLKPDTQYF
TRBV5-1	TRBJ1-6	NA	NA	TGCGCCAGCAGCGACACATCCTATAATTCACCCCTCCACTTT	CASSDTSYNSPLHF
TRBV6-5	TRBJ1-3	NA	NA	TGTGCCAGCAGTCTCCGGGACAATAGAAACACCATATATTTT	CASSLRDNRNTIYF
TRBV6-5	TRBJ1-1	once	NA	TGTGCCAGCAGTTACGGCGGGACCACTGAAGCTTTCTTT	CASSYGGTTEAFF
TRBV2	TRBJ2-2	NA	NA	TGTGCCAGCAGTTTCCGGGGGAAGATAACCGGGGAGCTGTTTTTT	CASSFRGKITGELFF
TRBV5-1	TRBJ1-1	NA	TRBD1	TGCGCCAGCAGCAGGCAGGGGGACGGCACTGAAGCTTTCTTT	CASSRQGDGTEAFF
TRBV6-5	TRBJ1-1	few	NA	TGTGCCAGCAGTTACTCGAAGTGGACTGAAGCTTTCTTT	CASSYSKWTEAFF
TRBV28	TRBJ2-1	NA	TRBD2	TGTGCCAGCAGTTTATACGGGTTGACTAGCCCTCGGAATGAGCAGTTCTTC	CASSLYGLTSPRNEQFF
TRBV27	TRBJ1-6	once	NA	TGTGCCAGCAGTTGGCGGGGGCAACCCCTCCACTTT	CASSWRGQPLHF
TRBV27	TRBJ2-1	NA	TRBD2	TGTGCCAGCAGTTTAGGCGGGAGGGCGTTTGAGCAGTTCTTC	CASSLGGRAFEQFF
TRBV2	TRBJ1-4	NA	NA	TGTGCCAGCAAAGGGACTACAACTAATGAAAAACTGTTTTTT	CASKGTTTNEKLFF
TRBV6-1	TRBJ1-1	NA	TRBD1	TGTGCCAGCAGTCCGACAGGGGGGGCTGAAGCTTTCTTT	CASSPTGGAEAFF
TRBV7-9	TRBJ2-4	NA	TRBD1	TGTGCCAGCAGCCGCATGGACAGGGTGAGGGACATTCAGTACTTC	CASSRMDRVRDIQYF